The T cell receptor (beta chain) under discussion was sequenced for a study of blood T cell repertoires in COVID-19. Sequenced by immunoSEQ multiplex PCR; TCRdb stores in-frame clones only, minus some. Altogether a few hundred thousand clones are present, 86% being singletons, with the ten largest covering roughly 4%. Material for sequencing was PBMCs or T cells enriched from blood (not recorded which). The receptor's source is a woman aged 25 to 45 who had been exposed to COVID-19.

This chain's CDR3 is CATSSRDYGYTF. The CDR3 coding sequence is TGTGCCACCAGTTCTCGGGACTATGGCTACACCTTC. The chain employs TRBV24-1 and TRBJ1-2; no clear D. V lost 6 bases, J lost 3 bases, and 7 bases lay in between. Germline V gene data show CDR1 as KGHDR and CDR2 as SFDVKD. This CDR3 comprises 12 residues.